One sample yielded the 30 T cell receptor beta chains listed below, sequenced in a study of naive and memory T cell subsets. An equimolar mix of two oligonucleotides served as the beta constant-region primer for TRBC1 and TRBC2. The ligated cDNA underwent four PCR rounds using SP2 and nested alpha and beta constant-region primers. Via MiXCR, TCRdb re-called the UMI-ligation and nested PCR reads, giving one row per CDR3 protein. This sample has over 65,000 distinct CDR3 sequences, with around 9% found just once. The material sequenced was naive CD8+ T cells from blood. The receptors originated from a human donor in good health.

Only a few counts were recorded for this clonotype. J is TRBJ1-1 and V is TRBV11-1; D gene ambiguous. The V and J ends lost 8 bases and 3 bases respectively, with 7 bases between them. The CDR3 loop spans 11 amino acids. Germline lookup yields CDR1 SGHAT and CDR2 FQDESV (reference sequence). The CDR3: CASHSYTEAFF. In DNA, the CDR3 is TGTGCCAGCCACAGTTACACTGAAGCTTTCTTT.

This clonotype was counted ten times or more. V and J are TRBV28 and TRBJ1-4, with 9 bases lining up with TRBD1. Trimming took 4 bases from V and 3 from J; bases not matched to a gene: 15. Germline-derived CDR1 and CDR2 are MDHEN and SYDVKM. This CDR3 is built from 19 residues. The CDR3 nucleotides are TGTGCCAGCAGTTACCCGGGACAGGGCTGGAGAGTATCTAATGAAAAACTGTTTTTT. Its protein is CASSYPGQGWRVSNEKLFF.

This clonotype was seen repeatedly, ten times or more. CDR3 coding DNA: TGTGCCAGCAGCCCCAGAGGTAGCGGGAGCCCTAACACCGGGGAGCTGTTTTTT. This codes for CASSPRGSGSPNTGELFF. The J gene is TRBJ2-2, the V gene TRBV9; 9 bases agree with TRBD2. The CDR3 has 18 residues. Losses at the gene ends were 4 bases for V and 2 bases for J; bases not matched to a gene: 12. Germline lookup yields CDR1 SGDLS and CDR2 YYNGEE.

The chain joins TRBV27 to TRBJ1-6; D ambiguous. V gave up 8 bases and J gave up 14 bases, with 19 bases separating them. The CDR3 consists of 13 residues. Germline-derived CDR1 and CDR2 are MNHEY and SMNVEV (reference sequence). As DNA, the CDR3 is TGTGCCAGCGGTATCGCCTCGAGGTCAACCCTCCACTTT. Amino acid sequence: CASGIASRSTLHF.

CDR3 in amino acids: CASSSGLAEHTDTQYF. In DNA, the CDR3 is TGTGCCAGCAGCTCTGGACTAGCGGAACACACAGATACGCAGTATTTT. V and J are TRBV7-2 and TRBJ2-3, with 10 bases that match TRBD2. The CDR3 runs to 16 residues. Looked up from germline, CDR1 is SGHTA and CDR2 is FQGNSA. The V gene end was trimmed by 4 bases and the J gene end by 2 bases; junction bases not matched to a gene: 6.

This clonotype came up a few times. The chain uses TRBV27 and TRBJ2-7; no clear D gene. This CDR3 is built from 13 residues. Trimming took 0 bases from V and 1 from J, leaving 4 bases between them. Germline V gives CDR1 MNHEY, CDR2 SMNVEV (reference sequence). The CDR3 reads CASSLSRSYEQYF. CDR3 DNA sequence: TGTGCCAGCAGTTTATCTAGGTCCTACGAGCAGTACTTC.

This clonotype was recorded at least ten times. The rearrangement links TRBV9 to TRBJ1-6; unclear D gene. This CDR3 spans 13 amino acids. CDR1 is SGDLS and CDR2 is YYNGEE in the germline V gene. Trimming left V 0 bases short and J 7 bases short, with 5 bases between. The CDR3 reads CASSVAENSPLHF. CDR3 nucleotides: TGTGCCAGCAGCGTAGCTGAGAATTCACCCCTCCACTTT.

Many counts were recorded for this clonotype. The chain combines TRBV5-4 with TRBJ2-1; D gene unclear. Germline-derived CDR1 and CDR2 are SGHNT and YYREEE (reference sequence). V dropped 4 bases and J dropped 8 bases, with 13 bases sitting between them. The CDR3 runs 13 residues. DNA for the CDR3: TGTGCCAGCAGCCTGGGTGGTCCCTATGAGCAGTTCTTC. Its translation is CASSLGGPYEQFF.

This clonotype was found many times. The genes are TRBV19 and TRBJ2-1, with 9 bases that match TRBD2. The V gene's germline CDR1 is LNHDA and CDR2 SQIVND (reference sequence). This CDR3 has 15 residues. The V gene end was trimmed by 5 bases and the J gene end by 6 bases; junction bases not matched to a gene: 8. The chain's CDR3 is CASSLPGLASNEQFF. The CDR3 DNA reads TGTGCCAGTAGTCTCCCGGGACTAGCCTCCAATGAGCAGTTCTTC.

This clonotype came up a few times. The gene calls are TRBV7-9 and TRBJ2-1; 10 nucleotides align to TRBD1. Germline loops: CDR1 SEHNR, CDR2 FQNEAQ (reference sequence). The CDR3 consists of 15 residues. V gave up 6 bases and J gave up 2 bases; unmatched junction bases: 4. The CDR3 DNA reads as TGTGCCAGCAGGGGACAGGGGTTCGCCTACAATGAGCAGTTCTTC. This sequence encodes CASRGQGFAYNEQFF.

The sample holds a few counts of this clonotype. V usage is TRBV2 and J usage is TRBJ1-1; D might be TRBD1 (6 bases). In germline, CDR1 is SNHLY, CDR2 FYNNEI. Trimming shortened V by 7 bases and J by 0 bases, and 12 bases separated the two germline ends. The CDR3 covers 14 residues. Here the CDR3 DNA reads TGTGCCAGCAATACGGGACAAATGAACACTGAAGCTTTCTTT. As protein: CASNTGQMNTEAFF.

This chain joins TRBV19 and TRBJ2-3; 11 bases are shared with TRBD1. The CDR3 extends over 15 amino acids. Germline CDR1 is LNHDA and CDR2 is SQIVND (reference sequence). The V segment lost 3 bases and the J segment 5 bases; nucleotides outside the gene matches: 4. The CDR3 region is CASSMSGTGGDTQYF. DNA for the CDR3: TGTGCCAGTAGTATGTCCGGGACAGGGGGAGATACGCAGTATTTT.

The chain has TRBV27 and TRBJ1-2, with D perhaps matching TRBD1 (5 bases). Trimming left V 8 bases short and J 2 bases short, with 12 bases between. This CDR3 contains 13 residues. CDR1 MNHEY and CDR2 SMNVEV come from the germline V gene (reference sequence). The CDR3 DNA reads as TGTGCCAGCCTGGGGCTCGGGAACTATGGCTACACCTTC. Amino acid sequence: CASLGLGNYGYTF.

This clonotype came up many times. The CDR3 spells CSARDPKSGRGGAGTDTQYF. The CDR3 DNA is TGCAGTGCTAGAGATCCCAAGAGCGGGAGAGGGGGGGCAGGCACAGATACGCAGTATTTT. The chain has TRBV20-1 and TRBJ2-3; TRBD2 aligns across 8 bases. CDR1 and CDR2 (germline): DFQATT, SNEGSKA (reference sequence). This CDR3 has 20 amino acids. J was trimmed by 1 base and V by 0 bases; bases with no gene match: 18.

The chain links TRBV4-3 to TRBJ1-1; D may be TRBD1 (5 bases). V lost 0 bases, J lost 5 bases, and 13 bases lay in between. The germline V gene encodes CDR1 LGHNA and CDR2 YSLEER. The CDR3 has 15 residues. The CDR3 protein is CASSQDTGHGTEAFF. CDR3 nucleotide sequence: TGCGCCAGCAGCCAAGACACCGGACACGGAACTGAAGCTTTCTTT.

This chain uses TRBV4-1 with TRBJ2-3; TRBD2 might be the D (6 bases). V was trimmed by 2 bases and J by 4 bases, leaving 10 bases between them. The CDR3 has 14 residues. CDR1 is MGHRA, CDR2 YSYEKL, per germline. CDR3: CASSQNSGSDTQYF. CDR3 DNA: TGCGCCAGCAGCCAAAATAGCGGATCAGATACGCAGTATTTT.

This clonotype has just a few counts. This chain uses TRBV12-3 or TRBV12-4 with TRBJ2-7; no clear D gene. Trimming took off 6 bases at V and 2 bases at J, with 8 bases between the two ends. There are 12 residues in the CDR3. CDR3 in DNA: TGTGCCAGCAGCAGAGTCACCTACGAGCAGTACTTC. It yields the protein CASSRVTYEQYF.

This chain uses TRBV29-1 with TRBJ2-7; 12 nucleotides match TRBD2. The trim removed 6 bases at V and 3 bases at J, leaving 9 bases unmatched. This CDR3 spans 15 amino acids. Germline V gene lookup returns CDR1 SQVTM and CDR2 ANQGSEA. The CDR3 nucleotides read TGCAGCGTAGGGGGACTAGCGGGTGGTCTCTACGAGCAGTACTTC. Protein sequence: CSVGGLAGGLYEQYF.

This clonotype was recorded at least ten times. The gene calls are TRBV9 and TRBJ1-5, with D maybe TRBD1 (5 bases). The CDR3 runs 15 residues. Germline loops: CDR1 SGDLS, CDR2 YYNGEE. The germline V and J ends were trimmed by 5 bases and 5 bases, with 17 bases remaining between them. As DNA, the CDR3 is TGTGCCAGCAGTCGGGACGGAAGCCCCGATCAGCCCCAGCATTTT. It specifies CASSRDGSPDQPQHF.

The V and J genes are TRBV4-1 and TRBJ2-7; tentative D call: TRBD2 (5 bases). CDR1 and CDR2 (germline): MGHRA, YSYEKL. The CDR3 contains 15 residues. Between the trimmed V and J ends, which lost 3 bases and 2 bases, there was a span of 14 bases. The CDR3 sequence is CASSQIMEETYEQYF. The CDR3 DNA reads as TGCGCCAGCAGCCAGATTATGGAGGAAACCTACGAGCAGTACTTC.

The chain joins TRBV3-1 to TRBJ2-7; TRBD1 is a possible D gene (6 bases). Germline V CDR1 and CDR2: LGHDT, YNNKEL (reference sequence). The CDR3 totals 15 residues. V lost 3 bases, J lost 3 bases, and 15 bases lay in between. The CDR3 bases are TGTGCCAGCAGCCAGAACAGGGCCTTACTCTACGAGCAGTACTTC. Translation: CASSQNRALLYEQYF.

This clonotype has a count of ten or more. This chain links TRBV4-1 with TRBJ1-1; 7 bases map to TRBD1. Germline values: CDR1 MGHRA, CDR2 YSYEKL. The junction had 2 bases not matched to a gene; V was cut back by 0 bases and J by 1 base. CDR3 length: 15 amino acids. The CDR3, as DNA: TGCGCCAGCAGCCAAGATGGGACAGAGAACACTGAAGCTTTCTTT. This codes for CASSQDGTENTEAFF.

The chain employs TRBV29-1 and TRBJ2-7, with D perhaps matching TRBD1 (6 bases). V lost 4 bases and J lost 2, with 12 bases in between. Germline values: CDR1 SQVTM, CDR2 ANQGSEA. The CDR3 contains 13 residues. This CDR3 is CSVGGQGTYEQYF. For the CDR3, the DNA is TGCAGCGTTGGAGGGCAGGGGACCTACGAGCAGTACTTC.

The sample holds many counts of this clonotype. CDR3 coding DNA: TGTGCCAGCAGCTGGTCCCTCGCTCCGGGACAGGGGAACACTGAAGCTTTCTTT. The encoded protein is CASSWSLAPGQGNTEAFF. The chain carries TRBV7-9 and TRBJ1-1, with TRBD1 matching over 9 bases. The V segment lost 4 bases and the J segment 1 base; nucleotides outside the gene matches: 13. From germline, CDR1 is SEHNR and CDR2 FQNEAQ (reference sequence). The CDR3 runs 18 residues. Based on the CDR3 plus reference TRBV7-9 and TRBJ1-1, the full variable domain is DTGVSQNPRHKITKRGQNVTFRCDPISEHNRLYWYRQTLGQGPEFLTYFQNEAQLEKSRLLSDRFSAERPKGSFSTLEIQRTEQGDSAMYLCASSWSLAPGQGNTEAFFGQGTRLTVV.

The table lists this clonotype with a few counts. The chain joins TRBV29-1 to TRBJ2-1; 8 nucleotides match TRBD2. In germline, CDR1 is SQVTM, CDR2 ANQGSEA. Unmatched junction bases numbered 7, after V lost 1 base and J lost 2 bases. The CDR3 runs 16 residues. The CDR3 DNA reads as TGCAGCGTTGAAGGGGGTCGGCGGGGGGCCTACAATGAGCAGTTCTTC. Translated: CSVEGGRRGAYNEQFF.

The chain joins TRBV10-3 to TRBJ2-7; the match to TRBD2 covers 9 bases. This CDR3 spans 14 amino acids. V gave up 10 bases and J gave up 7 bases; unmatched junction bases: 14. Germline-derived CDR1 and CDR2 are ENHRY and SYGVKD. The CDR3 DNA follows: TGTGCCACCACCGGGCGGGAGGGCCGATGGGAGCAGTACTTC. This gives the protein CATTGREGRWEQYF.

The chain's CDR3 is CASSSTGGNQPQHF. The CDR3 DNA sequence: TGTGCCAGCAGCTCCACAGGGGGCAATCAGCCCCAGCATTTT. The chain uses TRBV12-3 or TRBV12-4 and TRBJ1-5, with 7 bases that match TRBD1. Unmatched junction bases numbered 4, after V lost 6 bases and J lost 2 bases. CDR3 length: 14 residues.

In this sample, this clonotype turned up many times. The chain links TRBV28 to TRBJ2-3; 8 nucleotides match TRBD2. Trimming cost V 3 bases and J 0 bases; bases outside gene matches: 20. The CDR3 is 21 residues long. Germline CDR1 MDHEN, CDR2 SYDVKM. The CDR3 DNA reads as TGTGCCAGCAGTTTTCCCCACCGGACTAGCCTTCAAGCGCTCAGCACAGATACGCAGTATTTT. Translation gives CASSFPHRTSLQALSTDTQYF.

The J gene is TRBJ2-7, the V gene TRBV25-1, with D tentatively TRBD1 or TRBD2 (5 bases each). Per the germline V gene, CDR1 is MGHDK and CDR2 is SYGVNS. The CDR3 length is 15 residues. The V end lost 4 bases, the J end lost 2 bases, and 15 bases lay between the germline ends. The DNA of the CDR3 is TGTGCCAGCAGTGCGCCGGGACGTGCCACCTACGAGCAGTACTTC. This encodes CASSAPGRATYEQYF.

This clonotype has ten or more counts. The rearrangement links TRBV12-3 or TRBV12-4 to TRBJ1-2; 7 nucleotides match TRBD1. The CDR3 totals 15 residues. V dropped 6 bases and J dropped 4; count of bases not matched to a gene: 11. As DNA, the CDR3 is TGTGCCAGCAGCTACAGGGACAGCCCGATCTATGGCTACACCTTC. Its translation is CASSYRDSPIYGYTF.